This entry describes one T cell receptor beta chain. Its target is unknown. Amplified material comprised TCR beta CDR3 regions derived from RNA transcripts. Amplification began with first-round RT-PCR using HTBI primers, then second-round multiplex PCR was performed. MiXCR, applied by TCRdb to the multiplex PCR reads, yields one record per CDR3 protein. The data show about 550,000 distinct CDR3 sequences, 35% to 40% seen once. This entry belongs to a study of Graves' ophthalmopathy and Graves' hyperthyroidism. Notes on the study in general: A 13-signature model separated ophthalmopathy from stable hyperthyroidism, about 90% sensitivity, 75% to 84% specificity.

The germline V gene encodes CDR1 MNHEY and CDR2 SVGAGI. V shed 2 bases and J shed 6 bases, with 13 bases lying between them. The CDR3 is 15 residues long. Hyperthyroidism patients had new diagnoses, durations under 2 months, and ages of 18 to 65. The sequencing input was peripheral blood or thyroid tissue (not recorded which). The source of this sequence is an adult man with Graves' hyperthyroidism. The chain joins TRBV6-5 to TRBJ1-4; a weak D match, TRBD1 (6 bases). This CDR3 reads CASSYPFRGDEKLFF. The CDR3 DNA follows: TGTGCCAGCAGTTACCCTTTCAGGGGAGATGAAAAACTGTTTTTT.